The sequence of this TCR beta chain was determined in a study of control samples from healthy donors and cancer patients (dated by TCRdb to the early 2020s). The library was generated by the immunoSEQ multiplex PCR assay. The table was pulled from immuneACCESS by TCRdb, which kept in-frame rearrangements only. Such tables lose some clones; where checked, under half of the loss comes from unresolved V genes, and the rest has no known cause. The sample records 200,000 to 250,000 clones, roughly 94% of which are singletons. 1.5% of the sample rests with the top ten. As regards this clone: This receptor's antigen is unknown. Base qualities are not recorded, but no much larger clone differs from it by a single base.

V was cut back by 4 bases and J by 6 bases, leaving a gap of 13 bases between them. The CDR1 and CDR2 encoded by the germline V gene are LGHNA and YNFKEQ. From the cysteine up to the phenylalanine, the CDR3 has a length of 13 residues. Only the CDR3 DNA is retained, 39 bases long and in frame from the first base. The chain is assembled from TRBV4-2 and TRBJ2-7, with the identity of the D gene unclear. The TCR sequence derives from a middle-aged man in good health. Specimen: blood. The nucleotide sequence reads TGTGCCAGCAGCCCTTATACCCTCTCCGAGCAGTACTTC. This gives the protein CASSPYTLSEQYF.